Listed here are 10 T cell receptor beta chains from one sample, sequenced in a study of shared clonotypes between healthy human individuals. Profiling relied on immunoSEQ multiplex PCR, and the TCRdb table lists in-frame clones only, not all of them. The sample lists more than 2,000,000 clones; more than 80% were seen once. Sequencing input: naive CD4+ T cells from PBMCs. Stated subset: CD45RA+ positively selected. The receptors originated from a man aged 18 to 30 in good health. Some clones in this sample may be carry-over from other donors' samples.

The rearrangement links TRBV4-1 to TRBJ2-3; 9 nucleotides line up with TRBD2. CDR1 is MGHRA and CDR2 is YSYEKL in the germline V gene. With V trimmed by 4 bases and J by 2 bases, 10 bases remained unmatched. CDR3 length equals 17 residues. CDR3 residues: CASSPRLAAKLTDTQYF. The CDR3 bases are TGCGCCAGCAGCCCTCGACTAGCGGCAAAACTCACAGATACGCAGTATTTT.

V gene TRBV4-2 combines with J gene TRBJ2-5; 12 bases line up with TRBD2. CDR3 length: 16 residues. V dropped 4 bases and J dropped 3; count of bases not matched to a gene: 6. In germline, CDR1 is LGHNA, CDR2 YNFKEQ. The CDR3 DNA sequence: TGTGCCAGCAGCCCAATGACTAGCGGGGGTGAAGAGACCCAGTACTTC. Encoded protein: CASSPMTSGGEETQYF.

This clone was observed a few times. Other nucleotide sequences in the sample specify the same CDR3. J is TRBJ1-5 and V is TRBV7-2, with TRBD1 identical over 7 bases. V lost 2 bases to trimming and J lost 5 bases; unmatched junction nucleotides: 0. The V gene's germline CDR1 is SGHTA and CDR2 FQGNSA. This CDR3 comprises 13 residues. For the CDR3, the DNA is TGTGCCAGCAGCTTACAGGGGGATCAGCCCCAGCATTTT. Its protein is CASSLQGDQPQHF.

This clone was found once. The same CDR3 also results from other DNA sequences found in this sample. This rearrangement joins TRBV5-4 to TRBJ2-3; D is uncertain. Trimming removed 0 bases from V and 6 bases from J, with 8 bases in between. CDR3 length: 13 amino acids. CDR1 is SGHNT, CDR2 YYREEE, per germline (reference sequence). CDR3 bases: TGTGCCAGCAGCTTGGAGGGTGGGGATACGCAGTATTTT. Translated: CASSLEGGDTQYF.

V and J are TRBV5-1 and TRBJ2-3; a weak D match, TRBD2 (5 bases). Germline V gives CDR1 SGHRS, CDR2 YFSETQ. This CDR3 comprises 14 residues. Deletions cut 3 bases from V and 2 bases from J, with 10 bases between. Here the CDR3 reads CASSSTSFTDTQYF. CDR3 DNA sequence: TGCGCCAGCAGCTCTACTAGTTTCACAGATACGCAGTATTTT.

This chain joins TRBV18 and TRBJ2-2; TRBD2 matches 11 bases. In germline, CDR1 is KGHSH, CDR2 LQKENI. The CDR3 consists of 19 residues. With 5 bases clipped from V and 5 bases from J, the junction kept 16 bases outside the gene matches. The CDR3 DNA reads as TGTGCCAGCTCATCCGGGACTAGCGGTACCAATAAACGGACCGGGGAGCTGTTTTTT. Translated, it gives CASSSGTSGTNKRTGELFF.

The chain links TRBV7-9 to TRBJ1-4, with D possibly being TRBD1 (5 bases). CDR1 and CDR2 (germline): SEHNR, FQNEAQ (reference sequence). The length of the CDR3 is 16 residues. The V end lost 5 bases, the J end lost 0 bases, and 13 bases lay between the germline ends. The CDR3 reads CASSRGGETTNEKLFF. CDR3 bases: TGTGCCAGCAGCCGCGGGGGAGAAACAACTAATGAAAAACTGTTTTTT.

This clone was detected only once. Other DNA sequences in this sample translate to the same CDR3. The chain couples TRBV4-2 to TRBJ2-7; 12 bases align to TRBD2. Germline V gene data show CDR1 as LGHNA and CDR2 as YNFKEQ. The J segment lost 3 bases and the V segment lost 4 bases, leaving 4 bases of the junction unmatched. This CDR3 is built from 15 residues. The CDR3 reads CASSLLLAGGYEQYF. DNA of the CDR3: TGTGCCAGCAGCCTCCTACTAGCGGGAGGCTACGAGCAGTACTTC.

V is TRBV7-9 and J is TRBJ1-1; D is possibly TRBD1 (5 bases). Germline loops: CDR1 SEHNR, CDR2 FQNEAQ (reference sequence). V was clipped by 1 base and J by 4 bases, with 13 bases between them. CDR3 length: 15 residues. CDR3 protein: CASSLGGAIVTEAFF. CDR3 nucleotide sequence: TGTGCCAGCAGCTTAGGCGGGGCAATCGTCACTGAAGCTTTCTTT.

The chain is built from TRBV5-1 and TRBJ2-1; tentative D call: TRBD2 (6 bases). Trimming cost V 3 bases and J 1 base, with 14 bases left between them. Germline V CDR1 and CDR2: SGHRS, YFSETQ. The CDR3 runs 16 residues. CDR3: CASSSGDGPSYNEQFF. CDR3 in DNA: TGCGCCAGCAGCTCGGGGGACGGGCCGTCCTACAATGAGCAGTTCTTC. The entire variable domain, with the rest obtained from reference TRBV5-1 and TRBJ2-1, is as follows: KAGVTQTPRYLIKTRGQQVTLSCSPISGHRSVSWYQQTPGQGLQFLFEYFSETQRNKGNFPGRFSGRQFSNSRSEMNVSTLELGDSALYLCASSSGDGPSYNEQFFGPGTRLTVL.